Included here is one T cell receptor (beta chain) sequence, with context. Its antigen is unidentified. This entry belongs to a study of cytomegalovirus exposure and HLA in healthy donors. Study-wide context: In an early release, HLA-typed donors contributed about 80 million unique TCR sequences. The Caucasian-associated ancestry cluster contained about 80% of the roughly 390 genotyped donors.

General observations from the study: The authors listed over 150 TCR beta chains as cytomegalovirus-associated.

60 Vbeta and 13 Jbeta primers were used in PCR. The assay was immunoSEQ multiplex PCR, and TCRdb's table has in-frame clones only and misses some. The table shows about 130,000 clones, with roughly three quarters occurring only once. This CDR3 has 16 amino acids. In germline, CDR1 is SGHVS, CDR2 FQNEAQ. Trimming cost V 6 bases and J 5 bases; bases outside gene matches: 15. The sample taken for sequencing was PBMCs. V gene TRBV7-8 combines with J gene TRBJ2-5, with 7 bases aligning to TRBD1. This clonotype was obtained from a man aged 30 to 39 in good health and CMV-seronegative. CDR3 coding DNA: TGTGCCAGCAGTCGGAATGCGGCAGGGGGAGAGGAGACCCAGTACTTC. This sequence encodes CASSRNAAGGEETQYF.